These 17 T cell receptor beta chains were sequenced from one sample in a study of blood T cells in healthy people across ages. Next came a second PCR, run for about 6 to 12 cycles, which used a sample-barcoded 5' primer along with a J-beta primer mix. TCRdb called the 5' RACE reads again in MiXCR, with one record for every CDR3 protein. The table lists hundreds of thousands of distinct CDR3 sequences, around 21% of them singletons, with about 3.6% in the top ten. The sequenced sample consisted of blood. These receptor sequences come from a man aged 65 to 85 in good health.

This chain joins TRBV7-2 and TRBJ2-5; TRBD2 agrees at 7 bases. From germline, CDR1 is SGHTA and CDR2 FQGNSA. Trimming took 1 base from V and 4 from J; bases not matched to a gene: 6. The CDR3 sequence is 15 residues long. The CDR3 nucleotides read TGTGCCAGCAGCTTAGGGGCTGGGAGGGCAGAGACCCAGTACTTC. Encoded protein: CASSLGAGRAETQYF.

The gene calls are TRBV7-2 and TRBJ1-6; no reliable D call. V gave up 3 bases and J gave up 0 bases, with 9 bases separating them. The CDR3 loop spans 16 amino acids. The germline V gene encodes CDR1 SGHTA and CDR2 FQGNSA. DNA for the CDR3: TGTGCCAGCAGCTTTCCCCGGCTCTCCTATAATTCACCCCTCCACTTT. Its protein product is CASSFPRLSYNSPLHF.

The J gene is TRBJ2-1, the V gene TRBV24-1; D may be TRBD2 (6 bases). Germline CDR1 and CDR2: KGHDR and SFDVKD. CDR3 length: 14 residues. Trimming removed 7 bases from V and 7 bases from J, with 16 bases in between. This CDR3 is CATRGTGEKNEQFF. DNA of the CDR3: TGTGCCACCAGGGGGACGGGAGAAAAGAATGAGCAGTTCTTC.

The V and J genes are TRBV6-6 and TRBJ1-6; unclear D gene. V shed 6 bases and J shed 8 bases, with 11 bases lying between them. Germline V gene data show CDR1 as MNHNY and CDR2 as SVGAGI (reference sequence). This CDR3 region has 13 residues. In DNA form, the CDR3 reads TGTGCCAGCAGACCCCTCCCTCATTCACCCCTCCACTTT. Translation: CASRPLPHSPLHF.

The chain carries TRBV20-1 and TRBJ1-4; D ambiguous. The V end was cut by 3 bases, the J end by 0 bases, with 8 bases between. Germline CDR1 DFQATT, CDR2 SNEGSKA (reference sequence). The CDR3 is 14 amino acids. In nucleotides, the CDR3 is TGCAGTGCTAGCAGCGAGTCAACTAATGAAAAACTGTTTTTT. It encodes CSASSESTNEKLFF.

The chain employs TRBV4-2 and TRBJ2-4, with TRBD2 matching over 12 bases. The length of the CDR3 is 19 residues. Germline CDR1 is LGHNA and CDR2 is YNFKEQ. V dropped 4 bases and J dropped 1; count of bases not matched to a gene: 11. The CDR3 spells CASSPLAGGLGGAKNIQYF. The CDR3 region has the DNA TGTGCCAGCAGCCCCCTAGCGGGAGGGCTTGGGGGGGCCAAAAACATTCAGTACTTC.

The V and J genes are TRBV28 and TRBJ2-2, with D perhaps matching TRBD1 (6 bases). V was shortened by 6 bases and J by 2 bases, with 13 bases between the two germline ends. Germline CDR1 reads MDHEN; CDR2 reads SYDVKM. The CDR3 consists of 15 residues. The DNA of the CDR3 is TGTGCCAGCAGGAGCTCGGGACAAAACACCGGGGAGCTGTTTTTT. Residues: CASRSSGQNTGELFF.

This clonotype was observed a few times. The junction departs from germline at one end; a sequencing error may be responsible. This chain joins TRBV5-8 and TRBJ1-5; TRBD1 might be the D (5 bases). The CDR3 has 12 residues. Per the germline V gene, CDR1 is SGHTS and CDR2 is YDEGEE. The CDR3 protein is CASSLASGTSIF. DNA of the CDR3: TGTGCCAGCAGCTTGGCCTCAGGGACCTCTATTTTT.

Only a few counts were recorded for this clonotype. The chain couples TRBV12-3 or TRBV12-4 to TRBJ2-7, with D possibly being TRBD2 (6 bases). V lost 8 bases, J lost 7 bases, and 12 bases lay in between. CDR3 length equals 11 residues. CDR3 protein: CASGYGGEQYF. The CDR3, as DNA: TGTGCCAGCGGGTATGGGGGGGAGCAGTACTTC.

To note about this clonotype: One junction end disagrees with the germline gene, perhaps due to a read error. The chain has TRBV19 and TRBJ2-2, with D possibly matching TRBD2 (6 bases). The CDR3 sequence is 13 residues long. Germline CDR1 and CDR2: LNHDA and SQIVND (reference sequence). The CDR3 reads CASMSQNTGGLFF. The DNA for the CDR3 is TGTGCCAGTATGTCCCAGAACACCGGGGGGCTGTTTTTT.

The V and J genes are TRBV20-1 and TRBJ2-3, with 13 bases that match TRBD2. V lost 6 bases, J lost 6 bases, and 9 bases stayed unmatched. The V gene's germline CDR1 is DFQATT and CDR2 SNEGSKA (reference sequence). The CDR3 runs 15 residues. The DNA of the CDR3 is TGCAGTGCCCCTACTAGCGGGGGGGCTTCTGATACGCAGTATTTT. This sequence encodes CSAPTSGGASDTQYF.

This chain uses TRBV6-1 with TRBJ2-5; D is tentatively TRBD1 or TRBD2 (5 bases each). Trimming left V 6 bases short and J 0 bases short, with 14 bases between. From germline, CDR1 is MNHNS and CDR2 SASEGT. The CDR3 is made up of 15 amino acids. In DNA, the CDR3 is TGTGCCAGCAGGGAGACATGGGGACACCAAGAGACCCAGTACTTC. Translating it yields CASRETWGHQETQYF.

This clonotype was counted a few times. The chain links TRBV29-1 to TRBJ2-7, with 10 bases matching TRBD2. The trim removed 6 bases at V and 0 bases at J, leaving 5 bases unmatched. The germline CDR1 and CDR2 sequences are SQVTM and ANQGSEA. CDR3 length: 14 amino acids. This CDR3 reads CSVLGLANSYEQYF. The CDR3 coding sequence is TGCAGCGTACTGGGACTAGCGAACTCCTACGAGCAGTACTTC.

Concerning this clonotype: At one of its ends the junction is not consistent with the germline gene, which may arise from a read error. The rearrangement links TRBV3-1 to TRBJ2-4; 14 nucleotides match TRBD2. The V gene's germline CDR1 is LGHDT and CDR2 YNNKEL (reference sequence). The CDR3 sequence is 15 residues long. CDR3 amino acids: CASSQAGTSGSTREF. CDR3 nucleotide sequence: TGTGCCAGCAGCCAAGCCGGGACTAGCGGGAGTACCCGGGAATTC.

This clonotype was seen more than once but under ten times. The V gene is TRBV6-1, the J gene TRBJ2-3, with 11 bases fitting TRBD1. V lost 5 bases, J lost 4 bases, and 11 bases stayed unmatched. CDR1 MNHNS and CDR2 SASEGT come from the germline V gene. The CDR3 is 17 amino acids. CDR3 sequence reads: CASSRRTGGFLPDTQYF. The CDR3 DNA sequence: TGTGCCAGCAGTCGAAGGACAGGGGGCTTCTTGCCAGATACGCAGTATTTT.

V gene TRBV6-5 combines with J gene TRBJ2-2; D perhaps matches TRBD2 (5 bases). Trimming took 4 bases from V and 0 from J, leaving 15 bases between them. There are 17 residues in the CDR3. CDR1 and CDR2 from the germline V gene are MNHEY and SVGAGI. The CDR3 loop reads CASSSNHGIANTGELFF. As DNA, the CDR3 is TGTGCCAGCAGTTCCAACCACGGGATCGCGAACACCGGGGAGCTGTTTTTT.

V gene TRBV20-1 combines with J gene TRBJ2-5; 8 bases fit TRBD2. The end of the DNA fits TRBJ2-1 better, so the J call may be wrong. This CDR3 is built from 13 residues. Germline lookup yields CDR1 DFQATT and CDR2 SNEGSKA (reference sequence). The CDR3 loop reads CSASGTSDSEQFF. CDR3 coding DNA: TGCAGTGCTAGCGGGACTAGTGATTCTGAGCAGTTCTTC.